Listed here are 6 T cell receptor beta chains from one sample, sequenced in a study of blood T cell repertoires in COVID-19. Clones were read by immunoSEQ multiplex PCR, and TCRdb kept only the in-frame ones, dropping some. The sample consists of fewer than 130,000 clones, 88% of them appearing once. Sequencing was carried out using peripheral blood. These receptors all stem from a woman aged 45-60 years with acute or convalescent COVID-19.

This clone was observed a single time. CDR3 amino acids: CASMRAFGANVLTF. CDR3 in DNA: TGTGCCAGCATGAGGGCTTTTGGGGCCAACGTCCTGACTTTC. The chain uses TRBV6-5 and TRBJ2-6; tentative D call: TRBD2 (5 bases). Germline assignment: CDR1 MNHEY and CDR2 SVGAGI. The CDR3 sequence is 14 residues long. Trimming removed 7 bases from V and 3 bases from J, with 10 bases in between.

The chain uses TRBV13 and TRBJ2-7, with 7 nucleotides matching TRBD1. Losses at the gene ends were 1 base for V and 3 bases for J; bases not matched to a gene: 3. The CDR3 runs 14 residues. Germline V gives CDR1 PRHDT, CDR2 FYEKMQ (reference sequence). Here the CDR3 reads CASSLAYRGYEQYF. The DNA for the CDR3 is TGTGCCAGCAGCTTAGCGTACAGGGGCTACGAGCAGTACTTC.

The rearrangement uses TRBV3-1 (or the pseudogene TRBV3-2) and TRBJ2-3; 7 nucleotides align to TRBD2. The CDR3 totals 15 residues. Per germline, CDR1 LGHDT and CDR2 YNNKEL (reference sequence). The junction had 8 bases not matched to a gene; V was cut back by 4 bases and J by 4 bases. CDR3: CASSRRGSGSDTQYF. The DNA for the CDR3 is TGTGCCAGCAGCCGCCGCGGTAGCGGGTCAGATACGCAGTATTTT.

The V gene is TRBV7-2, the J gene TRBJ2-1; the match to TRBD2 covers 15 bases. Unmatched junction bases numbered 3, after V lost 4 bases and J lost 5 bases. The V gene's germline CDR1 is SGHTA and CDR2 FQGNSA. This CDR3 region has 16 residues. The CDR3 DNA follows: TGTGCCAGCAGCTGGGGACTAGCGGGGGGAGACAATGAGCAGTTCTTC. As protein: CASSWGLAGGDNEQFF.

CDR3 sequence (DNA): TGTGCCAGCAGCCCCCGCCTGAGCGGGTATCCCTACGAGCAGTACTTC. It is translated as CASSPRLSGYPYEQYF. This chain connects TRBV11-2 to TRBJ2-7, with D maybe TRBD2 (6 bases). Trimming took off 5 bases at V and 2 bases at J, with 19 bases between the two ends. Germline assignment: CDR1 SGHAT and CDR2 FQNNGV. This CDR3 region has 16 residues.

The V gene is TRBV2, the J gene TRBJ2-3, with 8 nucleotides matching TRBD1. The CDR3 spans 14 residues. The trim removed 5 bases at V and 4 bases at J, leaving 5 bases unmatched. In germline, CDR1 is SNHLY, CDR2 FYNNEI. The CDR3 DNA reads as TGTGCCAGCAGTTGGACAGGGCCCCCAGATACGCAGTATTTT. It translates to CASSWTGPPDTQYF.